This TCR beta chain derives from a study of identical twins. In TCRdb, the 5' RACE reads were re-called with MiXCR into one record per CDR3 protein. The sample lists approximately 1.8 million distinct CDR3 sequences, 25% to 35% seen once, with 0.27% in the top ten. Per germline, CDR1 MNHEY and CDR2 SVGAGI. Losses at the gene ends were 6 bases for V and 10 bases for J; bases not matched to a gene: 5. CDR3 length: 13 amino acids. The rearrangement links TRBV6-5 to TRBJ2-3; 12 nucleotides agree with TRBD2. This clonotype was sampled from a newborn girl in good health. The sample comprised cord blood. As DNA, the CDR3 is TGTGCCAGCAGCGCCGGACTAGCGGGATCGCAGTATTTT. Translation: CASSAGLAGSQYF.